This T cell receptor beta chain was sequenced during a study of shared clonotypes between healthy human individuals. At a deep level, the assay was run. Method: immunoSEQ multiplex PCR; TCRdb's copy keeps in-frame clones and lacks some. Of more than 1 million clones in the sample, about four fifths were seen once. Naive CD4+ cells were CD45RA-selected; the remaining cells were memory. Germline V lookup: CDR1 SGHKS, CDR2 YYEKEE (reference sequence). CDR3 length equals 16 residues. Trimming at V came to 0 bases and at J to 2 bases, leaving 5 bases not matched to a gene. The chain carries TRBV5-5 and TRBJ1-2, with 9 bases matching TRBD1. Material: memory CD4+ T cells from PBMCs. The sample's subset: CD45RA-negative fraction. The receptor's source is a man younger than 35 in good health. Some clones in this sample may be carry-over from other donors' samples. The CDR3 nucleotides are TGTGCCAGCAGCTTGGGGGGACAGGGTTTGAACTATGGCTACACCTTC. Translating gives CASSLGGQGLNYGYTF.